Listed below are T cell receptor beta chains from one sample, sequenced in a study of T cell repertoires in cytomegalovirus infection. TCRdb fed the reads into MiXCR, producing one record per CDR3 protein. This sample has about 740,000 distinct CDR3 sequences, with roughly 35% found just once. Sequencing was done on a sample of PBMCs. Receptor source: a human donor in good health (CMV status not recorded). Some clones in this sample may be carry-over from other donors' samples. The CDR3 runs from the conserved cysteine through the conserved F or W. The order of the fields is V gene, CDR3 protein.

>TRBV11-2
CASSSPANRHPHGYTF
>TRBV7-2
CASSRASGGTYEQYF
>TRBV9
CASSVDDIRETQYF
>TRBV19
CASSMKGFYNQPQHF
>TRBV19
CASSMGPQEYQPQHF
>TRBV5-1
CASSLGASGITDTQYF
>TRBV25-1
CASSGTQGSYGYTF
>TRBV2
CASRRSGLAGFGTDTQYF
>TRBV2
CASSEAEWYTEAFF
>TRBV19
CASRIGQGNEQYF
>TRBV20-1
CSASSWGGETKNIQYF
>TRBV12-3/TRBV12-4
CASSSSGTSEQFF
>TRBV5-1
CASSLETGETQYF
>TRBV7-9
CASLPGLATGELFF
>TRBV5-6
CASSFKTGPEFYNEQFF
>TRBV6-5
CASSQRQYNQPQHF
>TRBV12-3/TRBV12-4
CASSLAVGGLAGANTGELFF
>TRBV7-2
CASRPQLAGGPSNEQFF
>TRBV20-1
CSARTLGAGARREQFF
>TRBV19
CASSNHGQYNEQFF
>TRBV4-2
CASSHTRSDGTGELFF
>TRBV6-5
CASSQRQGAPLGF
>TRBV27
CARSSWDGSSGANVLPF
>TRBV28
CASSPIAGTGNSYEQYF
>TRBV7-2
CASSSPRGLTGELFF
>TRBV2
CASSEEGQGFAGELFF
>TRBV7-8
CASRRDRGQLGSQYF
>TRBV4-2
CASSQGPQGYEQYF
>TRBV6-2/TRBV6-3
CASAPTRSYEQYF
>TRBV29-1
CSVFPIGETQYF
>TRBV18
CASSSDPQATQYF
>TRBV7-9
CASSPAVGDDTIYF
>TRBV11-2
CASSLGVYWDF
>TRBV12-3/TRBV12-4
CASSQGSWADYGYTF
>TRBV11-1
CASSRFVAGGQRGNIQYF
>TRBV6-2/TRBV6-3
CASSRQGFDTQYF
>TRBV7-2
CASSFPWEGNQPQHF
>TRBV15
CATSRDLHSNEQFF
>TRBV24-1
CATSEGTAAEQYF
>TRBV7-2
CASSFTGTGSLEQYF
>TRBV5-1
CASSLVVAGGSKYF
>TRBV7-9
CASSLGRSGGVSSYEQYF
>TRBV7-2
CASSSERETPYEQYF
>TRBV20-1
CSARDKGTGNYGYTF
>TRBV2
CASSDIWTGSSRIQYF
>TRBV28
CASSWGRRMNTEAFF
>TRBV5-4
CASSLAGGLSSYNEQFF
>TRBV4-1
CASSQHPGVVLNEQYF
>TRBV7-3
CASPPGYTF
>TRBV6-6
CASSHRDRGGWQYF